This T cell receptor beta chain was captured in a study of blood T cell repertoires in COVID-19. At the level of the study: The origin of the acute and convalescent COVID-19 samples was the United States, Italy and Spain. T cells, B-cell-depleted T cells, or PBMCs provided the cDNA or gDNA that served as material.

Germline V CDR1 and CDR2: SGHTA, FQGNSA. This CDR3 has 15 residues. Original processing notes: The authors estimated nucleated cell counts from reference gene primer amplification. Assay used: immunoSEQ multiplex PCR; TCRdb lists only in-frame clones, some missing. D and trimming come from the DNA, and the V and J calls and clone size come from that table. The profile covers roughly 120,000 clones, with approximately 87% appearing a single time and roughly 8% taken by the ten largest. This clone has just a few counts. One junction end disagrees with the germline gene, perhaps due to a read error. This sequence was found in a man between 70 and 80 years old who had recovered from COVID-19. The rearrangement links TRBV7-2 to TRBJ2-3, with 7 bases lining up with TRBD2. Sequencing input: peripheral blood. CDR3 protein: CASRLGTSESDTQYF. Here the CDR3 DNA reads TGTGCCAGCCGCTTGGGAACTAGCGAATCAGATACGCAGTATTTT.